This entry lists 26 T cell receptor beta chains sequenced from one sample in a study of shared clonotypes between healthy human individuals. Data came from immunoSEQ multiplex PCR; TCRdb stores just in-frame clones and leaves some out. The profile covers a few million clones, with around nine tenths appearing a single time and 0.11% to 0.15% taken by the ten largest. Sequencing was carried out using naive CD4+ T cells sorted from blood. Subset of the sample: CD45RA+ positively selected. Source of these receptors: a man younger than 30 in good health.

This rearrangement joins TRBV4-3 to TRBJ2-1; TRBD2 agrees at 11 bases. V lost 0 bases to trimming and J lost 2 bases; unmatched junction nucleotides: 3. Looked up from germline, CDR1 is LGHNA and CDR2 is YSLEER. CDR3 length: 17 residues. The CDR3 nucleotides read TGCGCCAGCAGCCAAGACTTTAGCGGGAGGGCCTACAATGAGCAGTTCTTC. This codes for CASSQDFSGRAYNEQFF.

The genes are TRBV4-1 and TRBJ2-7; TRBD2 matches 14 bases. Germline V gene lookup returns CDR1 MGHRA and CDR2 YSYEKL. This CDR3 spans 17 amino acids. V was clipped by 1 base and J by 2 bases; unmatched bases: 4. The CDR3, as DNA: TGCGCCAGCAGCCAAGCGACTAGCGGGAGGGACCCCTACGAGCAGTACTTC. Amino acid sequence: CASSQATSGRDPYEQYF.

J is TRBJ2-3 and V is TRBV5-1; D is tentatively TRBD1 or TRBD2 (5 bases each). The CDR3 spans 15 residues. Looked up from germline, CDR1 is SGHRS and CDR2 is YFSETQ. The V gene lost 2 bases and the J gene lost 4 bases, with 14 bases spanning the gap. This CDR3 is CASSLRGAGADTQYF. The CDR3 coding sequence is TGCGCCAGCAGCTTACGGGGCGCAGGAGCAGATACGCAGTATTTT.

This chain connects TRBV4-2 to TRBJ2-1, with 8 bases that match TRBD2. The V and J ends lost 0 bases and 3 bases, in that order; junction bases with no gene match: 4. There are 16 residues in the CDR3. Germline V gene sequence: CDR1 LGHNA, CDR2 YNFKEQ. Here the CDR3 reads CASSQDLAGGYNEQFF. The CDR3 nucleotides read TGTGCCAGCAGCCAAGATCTGGCGGGGGGCTACAATGAGCAGTTCTTC.

The rearrangement links TRBV9 to TRBJ1-3, with D possibly being TRBD1 (5 bases). Germline V lookup: CDR1 SGDLS, CDR2 YYNGEE. This CDR3 has 16 amino acids. Trimming removed 4 bases from V and 0 bases from J, with 14 bases in between. The CDR3, as DNA: TGTGCCAGCAGCCCTCGTGAGGGGTCCTCTGGAAACACCATATATTTT. Encoded protein: CASSPREGSSGNTIYF.

This clone was seen only once. The chain couples TRBV6-1 to TRBJ2-5, with TRBD1 matching 7 bases. J gave up 4 bases and V 6 bases, and 5 bases lay outside the gene matches. Germline assignment: CDR1 MNHNS and CDR2 SASEGT. The CDR3 consists of 13 residues. Here the CDR3 reads CASSRQGIETQYF. The DNA for the CDR3 is TGTGCCAGCAGCAGACAGGGAATAGAGACCCAGTACTTC.

Points on this clone: The same CDR3 also results from other DNA sequences found in this sample. The V gene is TRBV29-1, the J gene TRBJ2-7, with 10 bases matching TRBD1. Germline lookup yields CDR1 SQVTM and CDR2 ANQGSEA. V shed 6 bases, J shed 2 bases, and the junction held 4 bases outside the gene matches. The CDR3 totals 13 residues. CDR3 sequence: CSVDGQGAYEQYF. Here the CDR3 DNA reads TGCAGCGTGGATGGACAGGGGGCCTACGAGCAGTACTTC.

CDR3 bases: TGTGCCAGTAGTTTTGGCGGGAAAAACACCGGGGAGCTGTTTTTT. Translated: CASSFGGKNTGELFF. The J gene is TRBJ2-2, the V gene TRBV19, with a possible D match to TRBD2 (6 bases). Looked up from germline, CDR1 is LNHDA and CDR2 is SQIVND (reference sequence). Trimming removed 5 bases at V and 2 bases at J, with 12 bases between. CDR3 size: 15 residues.

J is TRBJ1-1 and V is TRBV10-3; D is unresolved. The CDR3 spans 13 residues. V was trimmed by 2 bases and J by 2 bases, leaving 6 bases between them. In germline, CDR1 is ENHRY, CDR2 SYGVKD. This chain's CDR3 is CAISELDNTEAFF. The CDR3 DNA reads as TGTGCCATCAGTGAGCTCGATAACACTGAAGCTTTCTTT.

The rearrangement joins TRBV5-1 to TRBJ1-5; D is uncertain. The CDR3 is made up of 16 amino acids. The germline gives CDR1 SGHRS, CDR2 YFSETQ. The V end lost 0 bases, the J end lost 0 bases, and 10 bases lay between the germline ends. This CDR3 is CASSLGRPDSNQPQHF. CDR3 bases: TGCGCCAGCAGCTTGGGTAGGCCAGATAGCAATCAGCCCCAGCATTTT. Combining the CDR3 with reference TRBV5-1 and TRBJ1-5 gives the whole variable domain KAGVTQTPRYLIKTRGQQVTLSCSPISGHRSVSWYQQTPGQGLQFLFEYFSETQRNKGNFPGRFSGRQFSNSRSEMNVSTLELGDSALYLCASSLGRPDSNQPQHFGDGTRLSIL.

Turning to this clone: The sample carries other DNA sequences with the same CDR3. This chain joins TRBV18 and TRBJ2-7; 10 bases match TRBD2. The CDR3 covers 14 residues. V was pared by 4 bases and J by 1 base, with 1 base of the junction left unmatched. CDR1 is KGHSH and CDR2 is LQKENI in the germline V gene. CDR3 in DNA: TGTGCCAGCTCACTAGCGGGGGGATCCTACGAGCAGTACTTC. It specifies CASSLAGGSYEQYF. The variable domain in full, with the rest retrieved from reference TRBV18 and TRBJ2-7, is NAGVMQNPRHLVRRRGQEARLRCSPMKGHSHVYWYRQLPEEGLKFMVYLQKENIIDESGMPKERFSAEFPKEGPSILRIQQVVRGDSAAYFCASSLAGGSYEQYFGPGTRLTVT.

Comment on this clone: Within the sample, other DNA sequences also encode this same CDR3. V and J are TRBV9 and TRBJ2-3, with D uncertain. This CDR3 spans 14 amino acids. Per germline, CDR1 SGDLS and CDR2 YYNGEE. Trimming took off 0 bases at V and 2 bases at J, with 7 bases between the two ends. The CDR3 protein is CASSVAGYTDTQYF. CDR3 nucleotides: TGTGCCAGCAGCGTAGCTGGGTACACAGATACGCAGTATTTT.

This clone was detected a few times. The chain uses TRBV10-1 and TRBJ1-4; 10 bases map to TRBD1. The germline CDR1 and CDR2 sequences are WNHNN and SYGVQD (reference sequence). Trimming at V came to 0 bases and at J to 6 bases, leaving 1 base not matched to a gene. The CDR3 covers 15 residues. The CDR3 protein is CASSESGTGDEKLFF. The DNA for the CDR3 is TGCGCCAGCAGTGAGTCCGGGACAGGGGATGAAAAACTGTTTTTT.

The V and J genes are TRBV19 and TRBJ1-1, with 10 bases aligning to TRBD1. The CDR3 sequence is 14 residues long. J gave up 4 bases and V 6 bases, and 5 bases lay outside the gene matches. Germline lookup yields CDR1 LNHDA and CDR2 SQIVND (reference sequence). As DNA, the CDR3 is TGTGCCAGTAGCCCAGGGACAGGGGCCACTGAAGCTTTCTTT. The encoded protein is CASSPGTGATEAFF.

V usage is TRBV19 and J usage is TRBJ2-7; 7 positions match TRBD1. This CDR3 region has 14 residues. Unmatched junction bases numbered 9, after V lost 6 bases and J lost 4 bases. The germline gives CDR1 LNHDA, CDR2 SQIVND (reference sequence). In DNA, the CDR3 is TGTGCCAGTAGAGGGGCAGGGGGTCCTTACGAGCAGTACTTC. As protein: CASRGAGGPYEQYF.

The chain has TRBV6-6 and TRBJ2-7; 12 bases match TRBD1. The CDR3 is 14 residues long. CDR1 and CDR2 from the germline V gene are MNHNY and SVGAGI (reference sequence). The ends lost 5 bases at V and 6 bases at J; junction bases unmatched: 5. CDR3 sequence: CASSPGQGAFEQYF. For the CDR3, the DNA is TGTGCCAGCAGTCCGGGACAGGGGGCTTTCGAGCAGTACTTC.

The gene calls are TRBV2 and TRBJ1-5, with D uncertain. CDR1 and CDR2 from the germline V gene are SNHLY and FYNNEI. The CDR3 covers 14 residues. Trimming shortened V by 6 bases and J by 6 bases, and 15 bases separated the two germline ends. The CDR3 bases are TGTGCCAGCAGCCCTCGGGCGAATACTCAGCCCCAGCATTTT. This translates into CASSPRANTQPQHF.

The chain combines TRBV9 with TRBJ1-6; TRBD1 matches at 10 bases. Per the germline V gene, CDR1 is SGDLS and CDR2 is YYNGEE. J was trimmed by 0 bases and V by 4 bases; bases with no gene match: 4. The CDR3 contains 17 residues. Written as DNA, the CDR3 is TGTGCCAGCAGCTCGGGACAGGGGAGCTCCTATAATTCACCCCTCCACTTT. It is translated as CASSSGQGSSYNSPLHF.

The chain has TRBV7-4 and TRBJ1-6, with TRBD1 as a possible D gene (5 bases). The CDR3 spans 17 residues. Germline loops: CDR1 SGHVT, CDR2 SQSDAQ. Trimming took 2 bases from V and 2 from J, leaving 13 bases between them. CDR3 sequence: CASSLWVGDPYNSPLHF. The CDR3 DNA reads as TGTGCCAGCAGCTTATGGGTAGGGGATCCCTATAATTCACCCCTCCACTTT. The full variable domain, rest sourced from reference TRBV7-4 and TRBJ1-6, is GAGVSQSPRYKVAKRGRDVALRCDSISGHVTLYWYRQTLGQGSEVLTYSQSDAQRDKSGRPSGRFSAERPERSVSTLKIQRTEQGDSAVYLCASSLWVGDPYNSPLHFGNGTRLTVT.

In its sample, this clone was seen a few times. This chain connects TRBV6-5 to TRBJ1-1; D might be TRBD1 (6 bases). V shed 2 bases and J shed 7 bases, with 11 bases lying between them. The germline CDR1 and CDR2 sequences are MNHEY and SVGAGI. CDR3 length: 13 residues. The DNA of the CDR3 is TGTGCCAGCAGTTACCACAGGGTTGGTGAAGCTTTCTTT. Translation gives CASSYHRVGEAFF.

DNA for the CDR3: TGTGCCAGCAGCTTTGGAACATTGAGCTCCTACAATGAGCAGTTCTTC. The encoded protein is CASSFGTLSSYNEQFF. The gene calls are TRBV11-2 and TRBJ2-1; unclear D gene. The germline V and J ends were trimmed by 3 bases and 0 bases, with 12 bases remaining between them. The CDR3 has 16 amino acids. Germline-derived CDR1 and CDR2 are SGHAT and FQNNGV.

The CDR3 loop is CASSLFGELFF. The CDR3 coding sequence is TGCGCCAGCAGCCTTTTCGGGGAGCTGTTTTTT. The chain has TRBV5-1 and TRBJ2-2; D gene unclear. Germline CDR1 reads SGHRS; CDR2 reads YFSETQ. The CDR3 has 11 amino acids. The germline V and J ends were trimmed by 4 bases and 7 bases, with 5 bases remaining between them.

The chain joins TRBV29-1 to TRBJ2-3, with 7 positions matching TRBD2. Losses at the gene ends were 4 bases for V and 1 base for J; bases not matched to a gene: 5. The CDR3 spans 14 residues. CDR1 and CDR2 (germline): SQVTM, ANQGSEA. CDR3 protein: CSVAGRLRTDTQYF. DNA of the CDR3: TGCAGCGTTGCCGGGAGGCTTCGCACAGATACGCAGTATTTT.

This chain joins TRBV6-1 and TRBJ1-2, with D hard to call. CDR1 MNHNS and CDR2 SASEGT come from the germline V gene. The CDR3 covers 12 residues. V lost 7 bases, J lost 5 bases, and 11 bases lay in between. This CDR3 is CASKSARYGYTF. As DNA, the CDR3 is TGTGCCAGCAAGAGTGCACGGTATGGCTACACCTTC.

The rearrangement joins TRBV19 to TRBJ2-7; 9 bases align to TRBD1. Trimming took 5 bases from V and 5 from J; bases not matched to a gene: 7. Germline V lookup: CDR1 LNHDA, CDR2 SQIVND (reference sequence). CDR3 length: 14 residues. This chain's CDR3 is CASSPRQGVNEQYF. The CDR3 nucleotides are TGTGCCAGTAGTCCCCGACAGGGGGTCAACGAGCAGTACTTC.

For this clone: This sample includes further DNA sequences coding for the same CDR3. This chain links TRBV6-6 with TRBJ2-5; no clear D. CDR1 is MNHNY and CDR2 is SVGAGI in the germline V gene (reference sequence). The CDR3 sequence is 11 residues long. Between the trimmed V and J ends, which lost 5 bases and 2 bases, there was a span of 3 bases. CDR3: CASSRQETQYF. The CDR3 region has the DNA TGTGCCAGCAGTCGGCAAGAGACCCAGTACTTC.